One sample yielded the 27 T cell receptor beta chains listed below, sequenced in a study of blood T cell repertoires in COVID-19. Assay: immunoSEQ multiplex PCR; the TCRdb copy retains only in-frame clones and omits some. The sample has 200,000 to 250,000 clones, roughly 86% seen once. The sample was peripheral blood. These receptors were collected from a woman aged 70-85 years with active or convalescent COVID-19.

V is TRBV4-1 and J is TRBJ1-1, with D possibly being TRBD1 (6 bases). CDR1 is MGHRA and CDR2 is YSYEKL in the germline V gene. This CDR3 spans 13 amino acids. Trimming stripped 3 bases from V and 3 bases from J, with 8 bases between. The CDR3 DNA is TGCGCCAGCAGCCACCACAGGGACACTGAAGCTTTCTTT. Translation gives CASSHHRDTEAFF.

The chain links TRBV7-9 to TRBJ1-6, with a tentative D call TRBD1 (6 bases). This CDR3 spans 15 amino acids. The germline V and J ends were trimmed by 4 bases and 9 bases, with 16 bases remaining between them. Germline V gene lookup returns CDR1 SEHNR and CDR2 FQNEAQ (reference sequence). DNA for the CDR3: TGTGCCAGCAGCTCAATCACAGGGCAGTCTTCACCCCTCCACTTT. It is translated as CASSSITGQSSPLHF.

This clone was observed a few times. The chain joins TRBV7-2 to TRBJ1-6; D remains ambiguous. The V end lost 6 bases, the J end lost 10 bases, and 16 bases lay between the germline ends. The CDR3 has 14 amino acids. Germline assignment: CDR1 SGHTA and CDR2 FQGNSA. This chain's CDR3 is CASRLNYLESPLHF. The CDR3 nucleotides are TGTGCCAGCAGGCTTAACTATTTGGAATCACCCCTCCACTTT.

This clone occurred a few times. The rearrangement joins TRBV6-5 to TRBJ1-1; 9 bases map to TRBD1. With 1 base clipped from V and 4 bases from J, the junction kept 7 bases outside the gene matches. CDR1 MNHEY and CDR2 SVGAGI come from the germline V gene. The length of the CDR3 is 16 residues. The CDR3 here is CASSYWNPTGGTEAFF. CDR3 in DNA: TGTGCCAGCAGTTACTGGAACCCGACAGGGGGCACTGAAGCTTTCTTT.

CDR3 sequence (DNA): TGCGCCAGCAGCCAAGGCTCCTTACTAGCGGGGGGCCCGGTGGCCCAGTACTTC. Translated, it gives CASSQGSLLAGGPVAQYF. V is TRBV4-1 and J is TRBJ2-5; 12 nucleotides match TRBD2. This CDR3 has 18 amino acids. V was clipped by 1 base and J by 9 bases; unmatched bases: 15. From germline, CDR1 is MGHRA and CDR2 YSYEKL.

The rearrangement uses TRBV5-1 and TRBJ1-1; a weak D match, TRBD1 (6 bases). The germline CDR1 and CDR2 sequences are SGHRS and YFSETQ. V shed 0 bases and J shed 1 base, with 10 bases lying between them. This CDR3 comprises 15 residues. CDR3 coding DNA: TGCGCCAGCAGCTTGGCGGGACAACCGAACACTGAAGCTTTCTTT. It encodes CASSLAGQPNTEAFF.

This CDR3 is CASSVAFGTEEETQYF. The CDR3 DNA is TGTGCCAGCAGCGTAGCTTTTGGGACAGAGGAGGAGACCCAGTACTTC. V gene TRBV9 combines with J gene TRBJ2-5; 7 bases align to TRBD1. Germline values: CDR1 SGDLS, CDR2 YYNGEE. The V gene end was trimmed by 0 bases and the J gene end by 5 bases; junction bases not matched to a gene: 10. This CDR3 has 16 amino acids.

V usage is TRBV7-2 and J usage is TRBJ2-2; 8 nucleotides match TRBD2. CDR1 and CDR2 from the germline V gene are SGHTA and FQGNSA. This CDR3 has 19 residues. J gave up 6 bases and V 5 bases, and 20 bases lay outside the gene matches. CDR3 loop: CASSPSSPERGLPAGELFF. CDR3 sequence (DNA): TGTGCCAGCAGCCCCTCATCCCCTGAGCGGGGGCTACCAGCCGGGGAGCTGTTTTTT.

This chain links TRBV2 with TRBJ1-5; possibly TRBD1 for D (6 bases). The CDR3 extends over 15 amino acids. Deletions cut 7 bases from V and 3 bases from J, with 16 bases between. Germline lookup yields CDR1 SNHLY and CDR2 FYNNEI. The CDR3 DNA sequence: TGTGCCAGCACTCGGGACACGCAGGTCAATCAGCCCCAGCATTTT. Translated, it gives CASTRDTQVNQPQHF.

V and J are TRBV20-1 and TRBJ2-4; perhaps TRBD1 as D (5 bases). The CDR3 extends over 12 amino acids. Per germline, CDR1 DFQATT and CDR2 SNEGSKA (reference sequence). Trimming cost V 3 bases and J 8 bases, with 11 bases left between them. CDR3 residues: CSASPGMDIQYF. CDR3 bases: TGCAGTGCTAGTCCAGGGATGGACATTCAGTACTTC.

The J gene is TRBJ2-1, the V gene TRBV7-6; TRBD1 agrees at 9 bases. V gave up 6 bases and J gave up 6 bases; unmatched junction bases: 12. Germline loops: CDR1 SGHVS, CDR2 FNYEAQ. The CDR3 has 16 residues. The CDR3 region is CASSLNHGTGFNEQFF. CDR3 coding DNA: TGTGCCAGCAGTTTAAACCACGGGACAGGGTTCAATGAGCAGTTCTTC.

The V gene is TRBV12-3 or TRBV12-4, the J gene TRBJ1-2; 7 bases line up with TRBD1. Trimming cost V 7 bases and J 13 bases; bases outside gene matches: 15. The CDR3 totals 13 residues. This CDR3 is CASNNDRALGLTF. The CDR3 DNA sequence: TGTGCCAGCAACAACGACAGGGCCCTAGGGCTCACCTTC.

The chain couples TRBV7-2 to TRBJ2-7; 7 bases agree with TRBD1. With V trimmed by 2 bases and J by 3 bases, 7 bases remained unmatched. CDR1 is SGHTA, CDR2 FQGNSA, per germline. CDR3 size: 15 residues. CDR3 sequence (DNA): TGTGCCAGCAGCTTATCAGGGGGATACAACTACGAGCAGTACTTC. It encodes CASSLSGGYNYEQYF.

This sequence joins TRBV4-1 and TRBJ1-5; 8 nucleotides match TRBD1. The CDR3 is 15 amino acids. In germline, CDR1 is MGHRA, CDR2 YSYEKL. J lost 4 bases, V lost 1 base, and 3 bases had no gene match. The CDR3 reads CASSQVQGGNQPQHF. The CDR3, as DNA: TGCGCCAGCAGCCAAGTACAGGGGGGGAATCAGCCCCAGCATTTT.

This clone has just one count. This chain uses TRBV7-7 with TRBJ2-7; a weak D match, TRBD2 (6 bases). Trimming took off 0 bases at V and 8 bases at J, with 11 bases between the two ends. Germline V CDR1 and CDR2: SSHAT, FNYEAQ (reference sequence). The CDR3 has 13 amino acids. The CDR3: CASSLAGGEKQYF. In DNA form, the CDR3 reads TGTGCCAGCAGCTTAGCGGGCGGGGAAAAGCAGTACTTC.

This chain links TRBV21-1 with TRBJ2-7; TRBD2, the table's D call, was not compared with the DNA. TRBV21-1 is labeled a pseudogene. CDR3 length equals 18 residues. Here the CDR3 DNA reads TGTGCCAGCAGCCACGGGACTAGCGGAGATAAGCCCAACTACGAGCAGTACTTC. Its protein is CASSHGTSGDKPNYEQYF.

V gene TRBV6-6 combines with J gene TRBJ1-2; TRBD1 matches at 7 bases. Germline V gene data show CDR1 as MNHNY and CDR2 as SVGAGI (reference sequence). The trim removed 3 bases at V and 7 bases at J, leaving 11 bases unmatched. The CDR3 extends over 15 amino acids. For the CDR3, the DNA is TGTGCCAGCAGTTATTCTCAATCGGACAGGACTGGCTACACCTTC. This translates into CASSYSQSDRTGYTF.

The chain is built from TRBV11-2 and TRBJ1-5, with 7 positions matching TRBD1. The V gene's germline CDR1 is SGHAT and CDR2 FQNNGV. J gave up 4 bases and V 8 bases, and 8 bases lay outside the gene matches. The CDR3 is 14 amino acids. The DNA for the CDR3 is TGTGCCAGCTCCCGGACAGGTGGGAATCAGCCCCAGCATTTT. Its translation: CASSRTGGNQPQHF.

This rearrangement joins TRBV7-9 to TRBJ2-1; 9 bases are shared with TRBD1. Losses at the gene ends were 6 bases for V and 4 bases for J; bases not matched to a gene: 7. CDR3 length: 15 amino acids. The germline V gene has CDR1 SEHNR and CDR2 FQNEAQ (reference sequence). DNA for the CDR3: TGTGCCAGCAGGTCAACCGGGACAGGGTACAATGAGCAGTTCTTC. Its translation is CASRSTGTGYNEQFF. The complete variable domain, with remaining parts taken from reference TRBV7-9 and TRBJ2-1, reads DTGVSQNPRHKITKRGQNVTFRCDPISEHNRLYWYRQTLGQGPEFLTYFQNEAQLEKSRLLSDRFSAERPKGSFSTLEIQRTEQGDSAMYLCASRSTGTGYNEQFFGPGTRLTVL.

Details on this clone: An end of the junction differs from the germline gene, which may be a read error. The chain couples TRBV6-6 to TRBJ2-5; D remains ambiguous. CDR1 is MNHNY and CDR2 is SVGAGI in the germline V gene (reference sequence). CDR3 size: 11 residues. The CDR3 sequence is CASSHQETQYF. Here the CDR3 DNA reads TGTGCCAGCAGCCACCAGGAGACCCAGTACTTC.

This chain uses TRBV6-5 with TRBJ2-7; TRBD2 is a possible D gene (5 bases). V was trimmed by 1 base and J by 4 bases, leaving 11 bases between them. The germline CDR1 and CDR2 sequences are MNHEY and SVGAGI. This CDR3 is 14 amino acids long. CDR3 protein: CASSYYGGDYEQYF. The CDR3 DNA reads as TGTGCCAGCAGTTACTATGGAGGCGATTACGAGCAGTACTTC.

This clone was picked up a small number of times. The rearrangement uses TRBV27 and TRBJ2-2, with D perhaps matching TRBD2 (6 bases). CDR1 is MNHEY, CDR2 SMNVEV, per germline (reference sequence). Trimming took off 5 bases at V and 4 bases at J, with 14 bases between the two ends. The CDR3 runs to 15 residues. The CDR3 sequence is CASSPYGGGTGELFF. The CDR3 bases are TGTGCCAGCAGTCCTTACGGGGGTGGCACCGGGGAGCTGTTTTTT.

The chain recombines TRBV11-3 with TRBJ2-1; 9 bases align to TRBD1. The CDR3 consists of 15 residues. V shed 6 bases and J 8 bases; nucleotides not matched to a gene: 11. Germline V lookup: CDR1 SGHNT, CDR2 YENEEA. The CDR3 region has the DNA TGTGCCAGCAGTTTCGGGGGACAGGGTTTCGATGAGCAGTTCTTC. Translated: CASSFGGQGFDEQFF. Full variable domain (outside the CDR3, taken from reference TRBV11-3 and TRBJ2-1): EAGVVQSPRYKIIEKKQPVAFWCNPISGHNTLYWYLQNLGQGPELLIRYENEEAVDDSQLPKDRFSAERLKGVDSTLKIQPAELGDSAVYLCASSFGGQGFDEQFFGPGTRLTVL.

The chain carries TRBV3-1 (or the pseudogene TRBV3-2) and TRBJ1-1; D is perhaps TRBD1 (6 bases). The CDR3 is 14 amino acids. CDR1 and CDR2 from the germline V gene are LGHDT and YNNKEL (reference sequence). Trimming took 4 bases from V and 0 from J, leaving 9 bases between them. The CDR3 protein is CASSPQGVNTEAFF. The CDR3 nucleotides are TGTGCCAGCAGCCCACAGGGAGTGAACACTGAAGCTTTCTTT.

The rearrangement links TRBV6-2 or TRBV6-3 to TRBJ1-1; D remains unclear. V lost 5 bases to trimming and J lost 0 bases, with 10 bases between them. CDR3 length: 14 residues. The V gene's germline CDR1 is MNHEY and CDR2 SVGEGT. This CDR3 reads CASSRLGVNTEAFF. Here the CDR3 DNA reads TGTGCCAGCAGTCGCCTCGGGGTGAACACTGAAGCTTTCTTT.

V is TRBV7-8 and J is TRBJ2-6; D remains unclear. Per the germline V gene, CDR1 is SGHVS and CDR2 is FQNEAQ. Trimming took 5 bases from V and 1 from J, leaving 9 bases between them. The CDR3 has 15 residues. The CDR3 here is CASSLIISGANVLTF. CDR3 coding DNA: TGTGCCAGCAGCCTAATTATTTCTGGGGCCAACGTCCTGACTTTC.

This chain uses TRBV7-8 with TRBJ1-5; D remains ambiguous. Germline V gives CDR1 SGHVS, CDR2 FQNEAQ. Trimming removed 2 bases from V and 9 bases from J, with 14 bases in between. The CDR3 is made up of 14 amino acids. This CDR3 reads CASSLQSGRGPQHF. CDR3 in DNA: TGTGCCAGCAGCTTACAGTCTGGTCGGGGGCCCCAGCATTTT.